This entry lists 25 T cell receptor beta chains sequenced from one sample in a study of long-term antiretroviral therapy in people with HIV. immunoSEQ v3.0 was run at survey level. Repertoires were generated with immunoSEQ multiplex PCR, while TCRdb's copy carries only in-frame clones and drops some. Among around 13,000 clones listed, 75% to 85% were seen once. The source was unsorted PBMCs, collected 3.2 years before starting antiretroviral therapy. Receptor source: a man aged 40-49 years with HIV.

The rearrangement uses TRBV7-9 and TRBJ2-7, with D tentatively TRBD1 (6 bases). With 5 bases removed from V and 3 bases from J, the gap between germline ends came to 14 bases. CDR1 and CDR2 (germline): SEHNR, FQNEAQ (reference sequence). The CDR3 totals 14 residues. Written as DNA, the CDR3 is TGTGCCAGCAGCCATGGACAGCCCAGCTACGAGCAGTACTTC. It yields the protein CASSHGQPSYEQYF. The variable domain in full, completed from reference TRBV7-9 and TRBJ2-7, reads DTGVSQNPRHKITKRGQNVTFRCDPISEHNRLYWYRQTLGQGPEFLTYFQNEAQLEKSRLLSDRFSAERPKGSFSTLEIQRTEQGDSAMYLCASSHGQPSYEQYFGPGTRLTVT.

The rearrangement joins TRBV6-4 to TRBJ2-1; 10 bases are shared with TRBD1. Germline CDR1 and CDR2: MRHNA and SNTAGT. The CDR3 totals 13 residues. J was trimmed by 7 bases and V by 4 bases; bases with no gene match: 1. CDR3 nucleotide sequence: TGTGCCAGCAGTGGACAGGGGGCTAATGAGCAGTTCTTC. It encodes CASSGQGANEQFF.

V is TRBV4-1 and J is TRBJ1-4; 10 bases line up with TRBD1. Germline values: CDR1 MGHRA, CDR2 YSYEKL. With 6 bases clipped from V and 6 bases from J, the junction kept 4 bases outside the gene matches. This CDR3 is 14 amino acids long. The CDR3 coding sequence is TGCGCCAGCAGGTCGGGGACAGGGGATGAAAAACTGTTTTTT. As protein: CASRSGTGDEKLFF.

In DNA form, the CDR3 reads TGTGCCAGCAGTCAAGGGGGAGGGAGGCAAGAGACCCAGTACTTC. This translates into CASSQGGGRQETQYF. The chain has TRBV6-5 and TRBJ2-5, with D perhaps matching TRBD2 (7 bases). Per germline, CDR1 MNHEY and CDR2 SVGAGI. This CDR3 is 15 amino acids long. Trimming stripped 5 bases from V and 2 bases from J, with 15 bases between.

The V and J genes are TRBV19 and TRBJ2-2; a possible D gene is TRBD1 (6 bases). This CDR3 has 16 amino acids. Germline V gene sequence: CDR1 LNHDA, CDR2 SQIVND (reference sequence). V lost 7 bases and J lost 6, with 21 bases in between. The CDR3 DNA reads TGTGCCAGTAATCCCCCCGGACAGAAGAAGGCCGGGGAGCTGTTTTTT. This translates into CASNPPGQKKAGELFF.

This chain connects TRBV5-1 to TRBJ2-7, with TRBD1 matching 11 bases. Germline CDR1 reads SGHRS; CDR2 reads YFSETQ. The ends lost 4 bases at V and 7 bases at J; junction bases unmatched: 10. The CDR3 length is 15 residues. This CDR3 is CASSTDRGRSWEQYF. DNA for the CDR3: TGCGCCAGCAGCACGGACAGGGGGCGTAGTTGGGAGCAGTACTTC.

V is TRBV2 and J is TRBJ2-5; possibly TRBD1 for D (6 bases). The germline V gene has CDR1 SNHLY and CDR2 FYNNEI. The length of the CDR3 is 16 residues. Between the trimmed V and J ends, which lost 4 bases and 4 bases, there was a span of 19 bases. The chain's CDR3 is CASSVEQGYVTETQYF. CDR3 nucleotide sequence: TGTGCCAGCAGTGTTGAACAGGGTTATGTCACAGAGACCCAGTACTTC.

This clone appeared once. The chain employs TRBV29-1 and TRBJ2-7; a possible D gene is TRBD2 (6 bases). Trimming removed 6 bases from V and 7 bases from J, with 13 bases in between. The germline V gene has CDR1 SQVTM and CDR2 ANQGSEA. This CDR3 comprises 11 residues. In DNA form, the CDR3 reads TGCAGCGTAAGTCCGGAGGGGGAGCAGTACTTC. Translated, it gives CSVSPEGEQYF.

This sequence joins TRBV6-5 and TRBJ1-5, with D uncertain. This CDR3 is built from 13 residues. CDR1 and CDR2 from the germline V gene are MNHEY and SVGAGI. Deletions cut 6 bases from V and 0 bases from J, with 6 bases between. CDR3 DNA: TGTGCCAGCAGGCTGTATAGCAATCAGCCCCAGCATTTT. This gives the protein CASRLYSNQPQHF.

The chain joins TRBV18 to TRBJ1-1; 8 nucleotides agree with TRBD1. CDR3 length: 17 residues. J was trimmed by 1 base and V by 2 bases; bases with no gene match: 9. CDR1 and CDR2 (germline): KGHSH, LQKENI. In DNA, the CDR3 is TGTGCCAGCTCACCAACTGCAGGGGGCGCGGAGAACACTGAAGCTTTCTTT. Translated, it gives CASSPTAGGAENTEAFF.

This clone was counted only a few times. The chain employs TRBV5-1 and TRBJ2-7; 12 bases are a match to TRBD2. V trimming: 3 bases; J trimming: 6 bases; junction bases outside the gene matches: 4. Germline V gene sequence: CDR1 SGHRS, CDR2 YFSETQ. This CDR3 has 14 residues. CDR3 coding DNA: TGCGCCAGCAGCTCCGGGACTAGCGGGCTCGAGCAGTACTTC. Its translation: CASSSGTSGLEQYF.

The chain combines TRBV7-7 with TRBJ1-4; D remains ambiguous. The CDR3 totals 15 residues. Germline V CDR1 and CDR2: SSHAT, FNYEAQ (reference sequence). V gave up 1 base and J gave up 5 bases, with 11 bases separating them. In DNA form, the CDR3 reads TGTGCCAGCAGCTTAGGGGGAGGGAGGAATGAAAAACTGTTTTTT. Encoded protein: CASSLGGGRNEKLFF. Supplemented by reference TRBV7-7 and TRBJ1-4, the full variable domain reads GAGVSQSPRYKVTKRGQDVTLRCDPISSHATLYWYQQALGQGPEFLTYFNYEAQPDKSGLPSDRFSAERPEGSISTLTIQRTEQRDSAMYRCASSLGGGRNEKLFFGSGTQLSVL.

The V and J genes are TRBV6-4 and TRBJ1-1, with unresolved D. CDR1 and CDR2 (germline): MRHNA, SNTAGT. Trimming shortened V by 2 bases and J by 5 bases, and 9 bases separated the two germline ends. The CDR3 is 13 residues long. The CDR3 here is CASSDEGGTEAFF. The CDR3 nucleotides read TGTGCCAGCAGTGACGAGGGTGGGACTGAAGCTTTCTTT.

This sequence joins TRBV18 and TRBJ1-3; a possible D gene is TRBD1 (6 bases). V was clipped by 8 bases and J by 2 bases, with 22 bases between them. In germline, CDR1 is KGHSH, CDR2 LQKENI. The CDR3 consists of 17 residues. This CDR3 is CASPAIPLQGPGNTIYF. The CDR3 coding sequence is TGTGCCAGCCCGGCTATACCGCTACAGGGTCCTGGAAACACCATATATTTT.

The rearrangement uses TRBV28 and TRBJ1-2, with D uncertain. CDR3 length: 13 amino acids. Trimming cost V 3 bases and J 1 base, with 6 bases left between them. Germline CDR1 is MDHEN and CDR2 is SYDVKM. The DNA for the CDR3 is TGTGCCAGCAGTTTGCCGGGTAACTATGGCTACACCTTC. Protein product: CASSLPGNYGYTF.

This sequence joins TRBV30 and TRBJ1-3; D is uncertain. Per the germline V gene, CDR1 is GTSNPN and CDR2 is SVGIG (reference sequence). Between the trimmed V and J ends, which lost 4 bases and 3 bases, there was a span of 19 bases. This CDR3 contains 16 residues. The CDR3 bases are TGTGCCTGGAACCGCGCAGGACCAAATTATGGAAACACCATATATTTT. Translation gives CAWNRAGPNYGNTIYF.

This clone was counted once. This chain uses TRBV7-2 with TRBJ2-1, with TRBD2 matching over 10 bases. Germline V gene data show CDR1 as SGHTA and CDR2 as FQGNSA. J lost 8 bases, V lost 4 bases, and 8 bases had no gene match. This CDR3 region has 15 residues. Written as DNA, the CDR3 is TGTGCCAGCAGCTCGTGGACTAGCGGATTTGATGAGCAGTTCTTC. Its protein product is CASSSWTSGFDEQFF.

This chain uses TRBV10-3 with TRBJ1-1; 12 nucleotides align to TRBD1. CDR1 ENHRY and CDR2 SYGVKD come from the germline V gene. The CDR3 runs to 16 residues. V was pared by 2 bases and J by 10 bases, with 11 bases of the junction left unmatched. CDR3 in amino acids: CAISEPAPGTGGAAFF. The CDR3 DNA follows: TGTGCCATCAGTGAGCCAGCGCCCGGGACAGGGGGCGCAGCTTTCTTT.

The chain recombines TRBV7-9 with TRBJ2-7; TRBD1 agrees at 8 bases. The germline CDR1 and CDR2 sequences are SEHNR and FQNEAQ (reference sequence). The V segment lost 1 base and the J segment 4 bases; nucleotides outside the gene matches: 6. This CDR3 has 15 residues. CDR3 in amino acids: CASSLVADRVYEQYF. Here the CDR3 DNA reads TGTGCCAGCAGCTTAGTAGCGGACAGGGTTTACGAGCAGTACTTC.

The chain uses TRBV2 and TRBJ2-2; no clear D gene. From germline, CDR1 is SNHLY and CDR2 FYNNEI. Trimming cost V 2 bases and J 0 bases, with 10 bases left between them. This CDR3 has 16 residues. This CDR3 is CASSEWFTANTGELFF. The CDR3 bases are TGTGCCAGCAGTGAATGGTTTACTGCGAACACCGGGGAGCTGTTTTTT.

V usage is TRBV5-3 and J usage is TRBJ1-2; no firm D call. TRBV5-3 qualifies as an ORF whose function is uncertain. This CDR3 region has 15 residues. Trimming shortened V by 4 bases and J by 0 bases, and 13 bases separated the two germline ends. In nucleotides, the CDR3 is TGTGCCAGAAGCATGACACGGGGTACTAACTATGGCTACACCTTC. This encodes CARSMTRGTNYGYTF.

V is TRBV28 and J is TRBJ2-7, with D maybe TRBD1 (6 bases). Germline CDR1 MDHEN, CDR2 SYDVKM. This CDR3 contains 18 residues. The V end was cut by 5 bases, the J end by 0 bases, with 23 bases between. CDR3 amino acids: CASSANRWTVDGSYEQYF. The CDR3 bases are TGTGCCAGCAGTGCGAATAGATGGACAGTCGATGGCTCCTACGAGCAGTACTTC.

The V call is TRBV30, the J call TRBJ2-7; 7 nucleotides match TRBD2. The junction had 10 bases not matched to a gene; V was cut back by 1 base and J by 4 bases. Germline assignment: CDR1 GTSNPN and CDR2 SVGIG (reference sequence). The CDR3 sequence is 15 residues long. The CDR3 spells CAWSAGGLGSYEQYF. CDR3 DNA: TGTGCCTGGAGTGCGGGAGGACTAGGGTCTTACGAGCAGTACTTC.

The rearrangement joins TRBV10-3 to TRBJ1-1; D possibly corresponds to TRBD1 (5 bases). CDR1 is ENHRY and CDR2 is SYGVKD in the germline V gene. The CDR3 runs to 12 residues. V was cut by 8 bases and J by 9 bases, with 16 bases left in between. The CDR3 region is CAIAGPRSQAFF. CDR3 coding DNA: TGTGCCATCGCAGGGCCTAGATCCCAAGCTTTCTTT.

This clone was detected once. The chain couples TRBV30 to TRBJ1-4; 8 nucleotides match TRBD1. This CDR3 spans 15 amino acids. Germline-derived CDR1 and CDR2 are GTSNPN and SVGIG (reference sequence). J lost 4 bases, V lost 6 bases, and 10 bases had no gene match. The CDR3 protein is CACGDRGAGNEKLFF. CDR3 sequence (DNA): TGTGCCTGTGGTGACAGGGGAGCGGGTAATGAAAAACTGTTTTTT.